This TCR beta chain was sequenced for a study of blood T cell repertoires in COVID-19 (dated by TCRdb to about 2020). At the level of the whole study: Samples covering the acute and convalescent phases of COVID-19 were provided by collaborators in the United States, Italy and Spain. The prospective study material was composed of cDNA or gDNA derived from T cells, B-cell-depleted T cells, or PBMCs. The dataset comprised deeply sampled blood TCRbeta repertoires from subjects exposed to, actively infected with, or recovered from COVID-19. The repertoires were made available in a free public database intended to serve as a resource for research on the immune response to SARS-CoV-2. The samples were drawn from the first 160 participants of the ongoing ImmuneRACE study and from over a thousand subjects provided by 6 global collaborators. The sample metadata nearly always contained a de-identified subject ID, COVID-19 status, age in years and sex. Where HLA class I and class II types were available, the types were taken from metadata supplied by the sample provider, not from assay-based typing. On the study overall, not on this receptor specifically: Clinical and demographic metadata were provided uncurated, with the amount varying by source and participant.

Each collaborating institution followed its own protocols to collect whole blood in K2EDTA tubes. For TCRbeta analysis, collaborators shipped samples as frozen whole blood, isolated PBMCs, or DNA extracted from either of those sample types. Details on this clone: Its antigen has not been determined. No much larger clone exists at a distance of one base, and base qualities are not known.

Looking up the germline V gene yields CDR1 MDHEN and CDR2 SYDVKM. Relative to germline, V is 4 bases shorter and J is 5 bases shorter, with 5 bases between their ends. Reading from cysteine to phenylalanine, the CDR3 counts 11 amino acids. The DNA shown is the 33-base CDR3, in frame from base 1. TCRbeta CDR3 regions were amplified from genomic DNA using the immunoSEQ Assay, a bias-controlled multiplex PCR. In the source study's methods: Within the assay, amplification of reference gene primers was used to estimate how many nucleated cells each sample contained. Sequence reads were collapsed and filtered to measure the absolute abundance of every unique TCRbeta CDR3 rearrangement. For each sample, productive Simpson clonality was calculated as the square root of Simpson's diversity index across productive rearrangements. TCRdb retrieved this table from immuneACCESS and kept in-frame rearrangements only. Not all clones are present; in checked studies, unresolved V genes account for under half, and no reason is known for the remainder. That table furnishes V, J and clone size, whereas the DNA furnished D and trimming. The sample table lists about 240,000 clones, 75% to 85% of them with a count of one. The ten largest clones add up to approximately 4.5% of the sample.

The sequenced material came from peripheral blood. The source is an older woman with acute or convalescent COVID-19. This receptor chain uses TRBV28 and TRBJ1-2, with TRBD1 tentatively as D gene (5 bases match). The CDR3 amino acid sequence is: CASSSGYGYTF. The bases are TGTGCCAGCAGTTCAGGGTATGGCTACACCTTC.